What follows are 21 T cell receptor beta chains derived from one specimen sequenced in a study of OX40 agonist ivuxolimab in advanced cancers. The assay was immunoSEQ multiplex PCR, and TCRdb's table has in-frame clones only and misses some. The table lists tens of thousands of clones, approximately 89% of them singletons. The material sequenced was CD4+ or CD8+ T cells sorted from blood, taken in a trial of the OX40 agonist ivuxolimab. These receptors were collected from an adult with an advanced solid tumor such as melanoma, head and neck, liver or kidney cancer.

The chain uses TRBV2 and TRBJ2-1; 9 bases match TRBD2. Germline assignment: CDR1 SNHLY and CDR2 FYNNEI. V lost 7 bases, J lost 15 bases, and 13 bases stayed unmatched. This CDR3 comprises 13 residues. DNA for the CDR3: TGTGCCAGCATTCTCAAGAGTAGCGGGAGTGCGTTCTTC. This sequence encodes CASILKSSGSAFF.

This sequence joins TRBV28 and TRBJ1-2, with 7 bases lining up with TRBD1. Unmatched junction bases numbered 10, after V lost 7 bases and J lost 5 bases. The CDR3 covers 14 residues. The germline V gene has CDR1 MDHEN and CDR2 SYDVKM. CDR3 residues: CASTKTGILYGYTF. CDR3 nucleotides: TGTGCCAGCACCAAGACAGGGATTCTTTATGGCTACACCTTC.

V is TRBV5-6 and J is TRBJ1-1; 9 nucleotides align to TRBD1. Germline-derived CDR1 and CDR2 are SGHDT and YYEEEE. The CDR3 is 15 amino acids. The V gene end was trimmed by 5 bases and the J gene end by 5 bases; junction bases not matched to a gene: 10. CDR3 nucleotide sequence: TGTGCCAGCAGATCGGACAGGGGATTAGGGACTGAAGCTTTCTTT. Translating gives CASRSDRGLGTEAFF.

In its sample, this clone was seen a few times. CDR3 sequence (DNA): TGTGCCAGCAGCTTAGGGGCGGCTGAGCAGTACTTC. Protein product: CASSLGAAEQYF. This rearrangement joins TRBV7-2 to TRBJ2-7; no clear D. In germline, CDR1 is SGHTA, CDR2 FQGNSA. The length of the CDR3 is 12 residues. Trimming took off 1 base at V and 7 bases at J, with 8 bases between the two ends.

The chain employs TRBV5-8 and TRBJ2-1; weak D call: TRBD2 (6 bases). The CDR3 runs to 15 residues. Germline assignment: CDR1 SGHTS and CDR2 YDEGEE. Trimming stripped 2 bases from V and 2 bases from J, with 11 bases between. The CDR3 is CASSFGGEAYNEQFF. In DNA form, the CDR3 reads TGTGCCAGCAGCTTTGGCGGGGAGGCCTACAATGAGCAGTTCTTC.

The J gene is TRBJ1-5, the V gene TRBV28; D is unclear. The CDR3 length is 14 residues. Germline CDR1 and CDR2: MDHEN and SYDVKM. The V end was cut by 7 bases, the J end by 0 bases, with 10 bases between. The CDR3 reads CASTPLYSNQPQHF. The CDR3 coding sequence is TGTGCCAGCACTCCCCTGTATAGCAATCAGCCCCAGCATTTT.

This clone was found once. The rearrangement joins TRBV19 to TRBJ2-2, with 10 bases aligning to TRBD1. The CDR3 consists of 14 residues. Germline CDR1 is LNHDA and CDR2 is SQIVND (reference sequence). V was pared by 4 bases and J by 6 bases, with 2 bases of the junction left unmatched. This CDR3 reads CASSTGTGAGELFF. The DNA for the CDR3 is TGTGCCAGTAGTACCGGGACAGGGGCCGGGGAGCTGTTTTTT.

The rearrangement uses TRBV29-1 and TRBJ2-7, with TRBD1 as a possible D gene (7 bases). CDR1 and CDR2 (germline): SQVTM, ANQGSEA. V shed 5 bases and J shed 1 base, with 24 bases lying between them. This CDR3 is built from 17 residues. The CDR3 protein is CSVRGSGGQGGSYEQYF. The CDR3 coding sequence is TGCAGCGTTAGGGGATCCGGCGGGCAGGGGGGATCCTACGAGCAGTACTTC.

J is TRBJ2-3 and V is TRBV19; TRBD1 is a possible D gene (5 bases). The CDR3 sequence is 13 residues long. CDR1 and CDR2 from the germline V gene are LNHDA and SQIVND (reference sequence). V was pared by 6 bases and J by 2 bases, with 9 bases between. The CDR3 is CASRGRATDTQYF. The DNA of the CDR3 is TGTGCCAGTAGAGGCAGGGCCACAGATACGCAGTATTTT. The full variable domain, its missing parts supplied by reference TRBV19 and TRBJ2-3, is DGGITQSPKYLFRKEGQNVTLSCEQNLNHDAMYWYRQDPGQGLRLIYYSQIVNDFQKGDIAEGYSVSREKKESFPLTVTSAQKNPTAFYLCASRGRATDTQYFGPGTRLTVL.

This clone has more than one count but fewer than ten. V and J are TRBV6-5 and TRBJ2-5; 7 nucleotides line up with TRBD1. This CDR3 is 14 amino acids long. Germline values: CDR1 MNHEY, CDR2 SVGAGI. V gave up 4 bases and J gave up 5 bases; unmatched junction bases: 7. The CDR3 sequence is CASSWAGGEETQYF. The CDR3 nucleotides read TGTGCCAGCAGTTGGGCAGGGGGTGAGGAGACCCAGTACTTC.

Only one count was recorded for this clone. The genes are TRBV6-5 and TRBJ2-7; TRBD2 aligns across 7 bases. Looked up from germline, CDR1 is MNHEY and CDR2 is SVGAGI. CDR3 length: 13 amino acids. J gave up 3 bases and V 2 bases, and 1 base lay outside the gene matches. The CDR3 region is CASSYGEGYEQYF. DNA of the CDR3: TGTGCCAGCAGTTACGGGGAGGGCTACGAGCAGTACTTC.

This chain connects TRBV28 to TRBJ2-7; maybe TRBD1 (5 bases). This CDR3 has 13 amino acids. Germline CDR1 and CDR2: MDHEN and SYDVKM. Between the trimmed V and J ends, which lost 2 bases and 2 bases, there was a span of 7 bases. The CDR3 DNA follows: TGTGCCAGCAGTTTACCCAGGGCCTACGAGCAGTACTTC. Residues: CASSLPRAYEQYF.

The rearrangement joins TRBV4-3 to TRBJ2-1; D might be TRBD2 (7 bases). The CDR3 sequence is 16 residues long. V lost 0 bases and J 4 bases, leaving 13 bases between the germline ends. Per the germline V gene, CDR1 is LGHNA and CDR2 is YSLEER. CDR3 nucleotides: TGCGCCAGCAGCCAAGATAGGGGGGGAGATTACAATGAGCAGTTCTTC. Translation: CASSQDRGGDYNEQFF.

V is TRBV7-9 and J is TRBJ2-5, with a weak D call TRBD1 (6 bases). CDR1 and CDR2 (germline): SEHNR, FQNEAQ (reference sequence). V was pared by 3 bases and J by 1 base, with 15 bases between. This CDR3 has 16 amino acids. The DNA for the CDR3 is TGTGCCAGCAGCTTTCCCCCCGGGACAACCCAAGAGACCCAGTACTTC. It encodes CASSFPPGTTQETQYF.

The chain carries TRBV4-3 and TRBJ2-5; D call uncertain. This CDR3 has 15 residues. V lost 0 bases and J lost 5, with 13 bases in between. In germline, CDR1 is LGHNA, CDR2 YSLEER. The CDR3 DNA follows: TGCGCCAGCAGCCAAGATAGGGATTCCCCTGAGACCCAGTACTTC. Encoded protein: CASSQDRDSPETQYF.

The V gene is TRBV19, the J gene TRBJ2-7; possibly TRBD2 for D (6 bases). V lost 3 bases, J lost 2 bases, and 14 bases lay in between. The germline V gene encodes CDR1 LNHDA and CDR2 SQIVND (reference sequence). The CDR3 runs 15 residues. The CDR3 loop reads CASSMAGTPTYEQYF. The DNA of the CDR3 is TGTGCCAGTAGTATGGCCGGGACTCCAACCTACGAGCAGTACTTC.

Only one count was recorded for this clone. The chain combines TRBV27 with TRBJ1-5; D is ambiguous. Germline V lookup: CDR1 MNHEY, CDR2 SMNVEV (reference sequence). The CDR3 length is 13 residues. Between the trimmed V and J ends, which lost 3 bases and 5 bases, there was a span of 8 bases. The CDR3: CASSLKRDQPQHF. CDR3 in DNA: TGTGCCAGCAGTTTGAAAAGGGATCAGCCCCAGCATTTT.

The chain joins TRBV5-4 to TRBJ2-7, with 8 bases matching TRBD1. V dropped 5 bases and J dropped 6; count of bases not matched to a gene: 7. There are 13 residues in the CDR3. Germline values: CDR1 SGHNT, CDR2 YYREEE (reference sequence). In nucleotides, the CDR3 is TGTGCCAGCAGGCGACCGGACAGGGTCGAGCAGTACTTC. Residues: CASRRPDRVEQYF.

The V gene is TRBV9, the J gene TRBJ1-2; no firm D call. This CDR3 is 13 amino acids long. Germline loops: CDR1 SGDLS, CDR2 YYNGEE. V was trimmed by 5 bases and J by 4 bases, leaving 12 bases between them. In nucleotides, the CDR3 is TGTGCCAGCAGAGCCAGCCATTCCTATGGCTACACCTTC. It translates to CASRASHSYGYTF. Using reference TRBV9 and TRBJ1-2 for the parts outside the CDR3, the full variable domain is DSGVTQTPKHLITATGQRVTLRCSPRSGDLSVYWYQQSLDQGLQFLIQYYNGEERAKGNILERFSAQQFPDLHSELNLSSLELGDSALYFCASRASHSYGYTFGSGTRLTVV.

CDR3 amino acids: CASSFSEAFF. CDR3 in DNA: TGTGCCAGCAGCTTCTCTGAAGCTTTCTTT. The chain carries TRBV7-2 and TRBJ1-1; the D is unclear. Germline CDR1 reads SGHTA; CDR2 reads FQGNSA. With 3 bases removed from V and 6 bases from J, the gap between germline ends came to 2 bases. CDR3 length: 10 amino acids.

This chain joins TRBV28 and TRBJ2-7; D perhaps matches TRBD2 (6 bases). The CDR3 runs 14 residues. Germline V gene data show CDR1 as MDHEN and CDR2 as SYDVKM. V was shortened by 6 bases and J by 2 bases, with 14 bases between the two germline ends. Written as DNA, the CDR3 is TGTGCCAGCAGCGTACAGGCGGGGCCCTACGAGCAGTACTTC. This translates into CASSVQAGPYEQYF.